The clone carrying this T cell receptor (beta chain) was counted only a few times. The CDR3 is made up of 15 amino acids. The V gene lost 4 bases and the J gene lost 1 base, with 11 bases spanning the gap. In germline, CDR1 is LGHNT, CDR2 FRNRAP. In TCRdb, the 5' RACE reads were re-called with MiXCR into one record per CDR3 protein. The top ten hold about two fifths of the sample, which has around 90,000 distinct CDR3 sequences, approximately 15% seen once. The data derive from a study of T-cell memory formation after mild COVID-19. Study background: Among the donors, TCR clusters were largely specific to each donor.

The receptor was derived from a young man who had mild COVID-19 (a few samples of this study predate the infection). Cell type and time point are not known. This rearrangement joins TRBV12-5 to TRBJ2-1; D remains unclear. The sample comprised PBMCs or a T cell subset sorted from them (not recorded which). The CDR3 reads CASGYSRISYNEQFF. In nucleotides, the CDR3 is TGTGCTAGTGGTTATTCGCGGATATCCTACAATGAGCAGTTCTTC.